Listed here are 13 T cell receptor beta chains from one sample, sequenced in a study of T cell repertoires in cytomegalovirus infection (dated by TCRdb to about 2019). No antigens are known for them. This sample was sequenced with an Illumina HiSeq 1500. The public reads were run again by TCRdb, first through fastp at Q25 and then through MiXCR, and only productive beta chains were kept. Identical CDR3 protein sequences are pooled into one entry, listed with their most common genes and DNA. The sample includes under 350,000 distinct CDR3 sequences, with approximately 22% observed a single time. The top ten clones comprise roughly 20% of the sample. According to the study, the label for this sample's treatment or condition signals: in vitro stimulation with specific CMV peptide epitopes to enrich CMV-specific T cells. The sequencing here drew on cultured PBMCs, taken from culture after CMV antigen stimulation. These receptors were collected from a human donor in good health (CMV status not recorded). Some clones in this sample may be carry-over from other donors' samples.

The rearrangement links TRBV6-1 to TRBJ2-1, with TRBD2 matching 12 bases. The trim removed 4 bases at V and 8 bases at J, leaving 6 bases unmatched. The V gene's germline CDR1 is MNHNS and CDR2 SASEGT. The CDR3 has 15 amino acids. The CDR3 nucleotides are TGTGCCAGCAGTGCAGGACTAGCGGGACGGGATGAGCAGTTCTTC. It yields the protein CASSAGLAGRDEQFF.

The gene calls are TRBV19 and TRBJ2-5; D gene ambiguous. The V end was cut by 6 bases, the J end by 5 bases, with 16 bases between. The germline gives CDR1 LNHDA, CDR2 SQIVND (reference sequence). The CDR3 is 14 amino acids. The CDR3 DNA is TGTGCCAGTAGCCCTTGGGGATTTGGGGAGACCCAGTACTTC. Translating gives CASSPWGFGETQYF.

In this sample, this clonotype turned up many times. The chain is built from TRBV6-5 and TRBJ2-1, with D possibly being TRBD2 (7 bases). The CDR3 extends over 14 amino acids. Per germline, CDR1 MNHEY and CDR2 SVGAGI. V was clipped by 2 bases and J by 9 bases, with 14 bases between them. CDR3 DNA sequence: TGTGCCAGCAGTTACATGGGGGGGGCCGGTGAGCAGTTCTTC. It specifies CASSYMGGAGEQFF.

The V gene is TRBV5-1, the J gene TRBJ2-7, with D possibly TRBD2 on 5 matching bases. The germline CDR1 and CDR2 sequences are SGHRS and YFSETQ. The CDR3 loop spans 15 amino acids. Deletions cut 0 bases from V and 0 bases from J, with 10 bases between. CDR3 DNA sequence: TGCGCCAGCAGCTTGGCCGAAGCGGTCTCCTACGAGCAGTACTTC. Protein: CASSLAEAVSYEQYF. The full variable domain, rest sourced from reference TRBV5-1 and TRBJ2-7, is KAGVTQTPRYLIKTRGQQVTLSCSPISGHRSVSWYQQTPGQGLQFLFEYFSETQRNKGNFPGRFSGRQFSNSRSEMNVSTLELGDSALYLCASSLAEAVSYEQYFGPGTRLTVT.

This chain uses TRBV7-2 with TRBJ2-4; the match to TRBD1 covers 10 bases. Looked up from germline, CDR1 is SGHTA and CDR2 is FQGNSA. Trimming took 1 base from V and 9 from J; bases not matched to a gene: 12. This CDR3 has 17 amino acids. The CDR3 reads CASSLVGDRGSNSIQYF. Written as DNA, the CDR3 is TGTGCCAGCAGCTTAGTAGGGGACAGGGGATCCAACAGCATTCAGTACTTC.

This chain uses TRBV12-3 or TRBV12-4 with TRBJ1-1, with D unresolved. Trimming took 5 bases from V and 7 from J, leaving 14 bases between them. The CDR3 is 13 amino acids. As DNA, the CDR3 is TGTGCCAGCAGTCCCCGACGGATGGGTGAAGCTTTCTTT. Translating it yields CASSPRRMGEAFF.

The chain carries TRBV29-1 and TRBJ1-2; TRBD1 might be the D (5 bases). V was shortened by 5 bases and J by 0 bases, with 10 bases between the two germline ends. There are 13 residues in the CDR3. Looked up from germline, CDR1 is SQVTM and CDR2 is ANQGSEA. The CDR3 nucleotides read TGCAGCGTTTTCGGGGGATCTAACTATGGCTACACCTTC. This codes for CSVFGGSNYGYTF.

The chain uses TRBV14 and TRBJ2-5, with D unclear. Germline CDR1 SGHDN, CDR2 FVKESK. V shed 4 bases and J shed 5 bases, with 23 bases lying between them. The length of the CDR3 is 17 residues. This CDR3 reads CASSPLPPAAVRETQYF. In nucleotides, the CDR3 is TGTGCCAGCAGCCCTCTGCCCCCGGCGGCCGTGAGGGAGACCCAGTACTTC.

The rearrangement joins TRBV19 to TRBJ2-1; 8 nucleotides line up with TRBD1. J was trimmed by 3 bases and V by 3 bases; bases with no gene match: 13. CDR1 is LNHDA and CDR2 is SQIVND in the germline V gene (reference sequence). This CDR3 is 18 amino acids long. This CDR3 is CASSISYGRGPVYNEQFF. As DNA, the CDR3 is TGTGCCAGTAGTATTTCCTACGGCAGGGGGCCGGTCTACAATGAGCAGTTCTTC.

This clonotype was counted a few times. This sequence joins TRBV10-3 and TRBJ2-7; a weak D match, TRBD1 (5 bases). Germline lookup yields CDR1 ENHRY and CDR2 SYGVKD. V was shortened by 2 bases and J by 4 bases, with 12 bases between the two germline ends. The CDR3 is 14 amino acids. The CDR3 loop is CAISEPQGRYEQYF. In nucleotides, the CDR3 is TGTGCCATCAGTGAGCCGCAGGGAAGGTACGAGCAGTACTTC.

V gene TRBV20-1 combines with J gene TRBJ2-7, with 12 nucleotides matching TRBD2. The V gene's germline CDR1 is DFQATT and CDR2 SNEGSKA (reference sequence). Trimming cost V 1 base and J 5 bases; bases outside gene matches: 3. CDR3 size: 14 residues. CDR3 bases: TGCAGTGCTAGAGGGACTAGCGGGACCCACGAGCAGTACTTC. This encodes CSARGTSGTHEQYF.

This rearrangement joins TRBV12-3 or TRBV12-4 to TRBJ1-1; D is ambiguous. The V gene lost 6 bases and the J gene lost 6 bases, with 20 bases spanning the gap. The CDR3 covers 15 residues. The CDR3 region has the DNA TGTGCCAGCAGAGCCCAAGCTACCGGGATCGCTGAAGCTTTCTTT. Its protein product is CASRAQATGIAEAFF.

This rearrangement joins TRBV7-2 to TRBJ2-2; the match to TRBD2 covers 9 bases. The germline gives CDR1 SGHTA, CDR2 FQGNSA. With V trimmed by 4 bases and J by 1 base, 7 bases remained unmatched. The CDR3 covers 17 residues. The CDR3 region is CASSSGLARKNTGELFF. In DNA form, the CDR3 reads TGTGCCAGCAGCTCCGGACTAGCGAGGAAGAACACCGGGGAGCTGTTTTTT.